This T cell receptor beta chain is from a study of blood T cell repertoires in COVID-19. Overall study: COVID-19 samples from acute and convalescent phases originated in the United States, Italy and Spain.

In the original analysis: Amplifying reference gene primers gave estimates of nucleated cell counts. Produced via immunoSEQ multiplex PCR; TCRdb's table is partial and in-frame only. V and J calls plus clone size are reproduced from that table; the DNA served to infer D and trimming. The table includes around 300,000 clones, roughly 89% detected once. The specimen sequenced was peripheral blood. This TCR was sampled from a woman in her 40s who had recovered from COVID-19.

CDR3 residues: CASPGGQLSYEQYF. DNA of the CDR3: TGTGCCAGTCCTGGGGGACAACTCTCCTACGAGCAGTACTTC. The chain links TRBV27 to TRBJ2-7, with D possibly matching TRBD1 (6 bases). The CDR3 loop spans 14 amino acids. The germline V gene has CDR1 MNHEY and CDR2 SMNVEV (reference sequence). Trimming shortened V by 9 bases and J by 0 bases, and 15 bases separated the two germline ends.